The entry below describes one TCR beta chain. The data were taken from a study of control samples from healthy donors and cancer patients. Sequencing used immunoSEQ multiplex PCR; TCRdb keeps in-frame clones, though not all of them. Here the sample spans under 200,000 clones, around 91% being singletons. The CDR3 extends over 13 amino acids. Germline-derived CDR1 and CDR2 are SGHTA and FQGTGA. Trimming took 5 bases from V and 7 from J, leaving 11 bases between them. The sample consisted of blood. The source is a woman aged 25 to 39 in good health. V is TRBV7-3 and J is TRBJ1-4, with a weak D call TRBD1 (5 bases). The CDR3 here is CASSGGRGEKLFF. CDR3 coding DNA: TGTGCCAGCAGCGGGGGACGTGGTGAAAAACTGTTTTTT.